What follows are 12 T cell receptor beta chains derived from one specimen sequenced in a study of shared clonotypes between healthy human individuals. Repertoires were generated with immunoSEQ multiplex PCR, while TCRdb's copy carries only in-frame clones and drops some. The sample has approximately 2.5 million clones; around nine tenths are singletons. Sequences were obtained from naive CD4+ T cells sorted from blood. Specified subset: CD45RA+ positively selected. These receptors all stem from a man younger than 30 in good health.

This clone was detected a few times. This chain connects TRBV30 to TRBJ1-5, with no clear D. V dropped 5 bases and J dropped 2 bases, with 10 bases sitting between them. The CDR3 is 13 residues long. The germline V gene has CDR1 GTSNPN and CDR2 SVGIG (reference sequence). The CDR3 bases are TGTGCCTGGGGGATTGGCGGCAATCAGCCCCAGCATTTT. It yields the protein CAWGIGGNQPQHF. Full variable domain (outside the CDR3, taken from reference TRBV30 and TRBJ1-5): SQTIHQWPATLVQPVGSPLSLECTVEGTSNPNLYWYRQAAGRGLQLLFYSVGIGQISSEVPQNLSASRPQDRQFILSSKKLLLSDSGFYLCAWGIGGNQPQHFGDGTRLSIL.

V gene TRBV5-5 combines with J gene TRBJ2-1, with TRBD2 matching 10 bases. CDR1 and CDR2 (germline): SGHKS, YYEKEE (reference sequence). Trimming removed 7 bases from V and 9 bases from J; junction bases left unmatched: 13. The CDR3 contains 15 residues. This chain's CDR3 is CASSMGLAGASEQFF. CDR3 sequence (DNA): TGTGCCAGCTCGATGGGCCTAGCGGGAGCTAGTGAGCAGTTCTTC.

This chain joins TRBV19 and TRBJ2-1; 12 bases are a match to TRBD1. CDR1 is LNHDA and CDR2 is SQIVND in the germline V gene (reference sequence). The CDR3 loop spans 15 amino acids. After removal of 5 bases from V and 7 bases from J, the junction contained 6 bases not matched to a gene. Here the CDR3 DNA reads TGTGCCAGTAGTGAGGGACAGGGGGCCTGGAATGAGCAGTTCTTC. Its protein product is CASSEGQGAWNEQFF.

The chain is built from TRBV4-3 and TRBJ1-1, with a weak D call TRBD1 (5 bases). The CDR3 consists of 16 residues. V shed 1 base and J shed 1 base, with 13 bases lying between them. CDR1 is LGHNA and CDR2 is YSLEER in the germline V gene. The CDR3, as DNA: TGCGCCAGCAGCCAAGGGGTCGGCAGGGCGAACACTGAAGCTTTCTTT. Amino acids: CASSQGVGRANTEAFF.

The chain links TRBV18 to TRBJ1-2; 7 bases align to TRBD1. Unmatched junction bases numbered 9, after V lost 3 bases and J lost 14 bases. CDR3 size: 12 residues. Germline lookup yields CDR1 KGHSH and CDR2 LQKENI. The CDR3 sequence: CASSPALTGSTF. As DNA, the CDR3 is TGTGCCAGCTCACCGGCCCTGACAGGGTCTACCTTC. Full variable domain (missing parts from reference TRBV18 and TRBJ1-2): NAGVMQNPRHLVRRRGQEARLRCSPMKGHSHVYWYRQLPEEGLKFMVYLQKENIIDESGMPKERFSAEFPKEGPSILRIQQVVRGDSAAYFCASSPALTGSTFGSGTRLTVV.

The V and J genes are TRBV27 and TRBJ2-5; 14 bases are a match to TRBD2. The V segment lost 2 bases and the J segment 5 bases; nucleotides outside the gene matches: 13. The CDR3 loop spans 19 amino acids. Germline V gene data show CDR1 as MNHEY and CDR2 as SMNVEV (reference sequence). The CDR3 spells CASSLIRGTSGSFVETQYF. CDR3 coding DNA: TGTGCCAGCAGTTTAATTCGTGGGACTAGCGGGAGCTTCGTGGAGACCCAGTACTTC.

The chain links TRBV18 to TRBJ2-7, with D unclear. Trimming cost V 5 bases and J 2 bases, with 16 bases left between them. CDR3 length equals 15 residues. Germline V CDR1 and CDR2: KGHSH, LQKENI. The CDR3 here is CASSRPDSLAYEQYF. In DNA, the CDR3 is TGTGCCAGCTCAAGGCCCGACTCCCTAGCCTACGAGCAGTACTTC.

With regard to this clone: This specimen includes other DNA sequences encoding the same CDR3. This sequence joins TRBV6-5 and TRBJ1-6; 9 positions match TRBD1. Trimming at V came to 4 bases and at J to 7 bases, leaving 2 bases not matched to a gene. Germline lookup yields CDR1 MNHEY and CDR2 SVGAGI. This CDR3 has 14 amino acids. This chain's CDR3 is CASSFGQGNSPLHF. In DNA form, the CDR3 reads TGTGCCAGCAGTTTTGGACAGGGGAATTCACCCCTCCACTTT.

This clone was recorded a few times. The chain links TRBV14 to TRBJ2-2, with D uncertain. The CDR3 spans 12 residues. CDR1 and CDR2 (germline): SGHDN, FVKESK. The ends were cut back, 3 bases at V and 2 bases at J, with 1 base in the middle. DNA for the CDR3: TGTGCCAGCAGCCACAACACCGGGGAGCTGTTTTTT. Protein: CASSHNTGELFF.

This sequence joins TRBV29-1 and TRBJ2-2; no reliable D call. Germline CDR1 reads SQVTM; CDR2 reads ANQGSEA. V lost 4 bases to trimming and J lost 2 bases, with 11 bases between them. The length of the CDR3 is 14 residues. The CDR3 loop reads CSVGAGTNTGELFF. The CDR3 DNA reads TGCAGCGTTGGGGCAGGAACAAACACCGGGGAGCTGTTTTTT.

This clone was observed a handful of times. The CDR3 here is CAWTPFGGVASPLHF. CDR3 sequence (DNA): TGTGCCTGGACCCCGTTCGGAGGGGTTGCATCACCCCTCCACTTT. The gene calls are TRBV30 and TRBJ1-6, with a tentative D call TRBD1 (5 bases). The CDR3 contains 15 residues. Germline loops: CDR1 GTSNPN, CDR2 SVGIG (reference sequence). The V end was cut by 4 bases, the J end by 10 bases, with 20 bases between.

The chain joins TRBV6-1 to TRBJ1-5, with 7 positions matching TRBD1. Looked up from germline, CDR1 is MNHNS and CDR2 is SASEGT. CDR3 length equals 16 residues. Trimming at V came to 2 bases and at J to 2 bases, leaving 6 bases not matched to a gene. Here the CDR3 reads CASSERQGVRNQPQHF. The CDR3 nucleotides are TGTGCCAGCAGTGAACGGCAGGGGGTTCGCAATCAGCCCCAGCATTTT.